Described below is a single TCR beta chain sequence and its context. Naive CD8 cells comprised CD45RO-negative, CCR7-positively selected cells, excluding terminally differentiated effector memory CD45RA+ cells. The data were produced by immunoSEQ multiplex PCR, yet TCRdb's version contains in-frame clones alone and is incomplete. The repertoire holds about 2 million clones, with about 95% as singletons. The sample comes from a study of shared clonotypes between healthy human individuals. Sequencing input: naive CD8+ T cells sorted from blood. The source of this sequence is a man between 18 and 29 years old in good health.

The CDR3 is CASSFYNEQFF. Written as DNA, the CDR3 is TGTGCCAGCAGCTTCTACAATGAGCAGTTCTTC. This chain joins TRBV5-5 and TRBJ2-1, with unresolved D. The CDR3 is 11 amino acids. Germline lookup yields CDR1 SGHKS and CDR2 YYEKEE (reference sequence). Between the trimmed V and J ends, which lost 2 bases and 3 bases, there was a span of 0 bases.